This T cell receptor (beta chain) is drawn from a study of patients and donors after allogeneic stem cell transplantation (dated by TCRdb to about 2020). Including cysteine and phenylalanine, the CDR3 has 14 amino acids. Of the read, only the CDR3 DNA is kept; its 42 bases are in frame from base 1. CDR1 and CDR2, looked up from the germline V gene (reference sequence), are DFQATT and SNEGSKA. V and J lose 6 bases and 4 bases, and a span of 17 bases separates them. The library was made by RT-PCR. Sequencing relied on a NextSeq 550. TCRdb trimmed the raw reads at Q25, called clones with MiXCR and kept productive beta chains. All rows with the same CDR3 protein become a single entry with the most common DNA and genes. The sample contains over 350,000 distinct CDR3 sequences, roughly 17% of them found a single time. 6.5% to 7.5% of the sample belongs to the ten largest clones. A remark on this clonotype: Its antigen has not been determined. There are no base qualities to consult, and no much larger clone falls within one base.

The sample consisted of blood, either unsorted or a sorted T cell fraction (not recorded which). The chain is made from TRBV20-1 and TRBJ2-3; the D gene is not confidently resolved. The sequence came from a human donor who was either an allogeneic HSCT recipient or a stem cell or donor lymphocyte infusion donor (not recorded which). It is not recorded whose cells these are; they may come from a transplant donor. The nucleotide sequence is TGCAGTGCCGAAAGCGCCGACGTCTCAGATACGCAGTATTTT. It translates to CSAESADVSDTQYF.